This entry lists 32 T cell receptor beta chains sequenced from one sample in a study of lymphopenia after photon versus proton radiotherapy. The repertoire was sequenced with immunoSEQ multiplex PCR; TCRdb's copy has only in-frame clones and lacks some. The sample lists over 35,000 clones, about 82% occurring once. Sample: peripheral blood, taken from a patient treated with proton-based radiotherapy. The receptors stem from a woman in her 70s with pancreatic cancer. Some clones in this sample may be carry-over from other donors' samples.

The V and J genes are TRBV28 and TRBJ2-7, with 9 bases identical to TRBD1. Germline values: CDR1 MDHEN, CDR2 SYDVKM. V lost 4 bases to trimming and J lost 7 bases; unmatched junction nucleotides: 5. The CDR3 is 13 residues long. The CDR3, as DNA: TGTGCCAGCAGTTATCGAGGACAGGGGGAGCAGTACTTC. It encodes CASSYRGQGEQYF.

In regard to this clone: Its ends do not fully match the called genes, so a read error is possible. This sequence joins TRBV6-5 and TRBJ2-7; 10 bases line up with TRBD1. Germline values: CDR1 MNHEY, CDR2 SVGAGI. There are 13 residues in the CDR3. The CDR3 sequence: CAISAGQGYEQYF. CDR3 nucleotides: TGTGCCATCAGTGCGGGACAGGGGTACGAGCAGTACTTC.

The chain carries TRBV10-2 and TRBJ1-1; 7 positions match TRBD1. Germline loops: CDR1 WSHSY, CDR2 SAAADI. The CDR3 has 17 amino acids. V lost 7 bases and J lost 0; bases outside the gene matches: 14. This CDR3 reads CASMPKNRGFMNTEAFF. In DNA form, the CDR3 reads TGCGCCAGCATGCCTAAGAACAGGGGCTTCATGAACACTGAAGCTTTCTTT.

The chain carries TRBV20-1 and TRBJ2-1, with D unclear. Germline assignment: CDR1 DFQATT and CDR2 SNEGSKA (reference sequence). V lost 5 bases to trimming and J lost 7 bases, with 6 bases between them. The CDR3 runs 10 residues. This CDR3 reads CSAPINEQFF. CDR3 DNA sequence: TGCAGTGCTCCCATAAATGAGCAGTTCTTC.

V gene TRBV11-2 combines with J gene TRBJ2-1; D is unresolved. Germline lookup yields CDR1 SGHAT and CDR2 FQNNGV. Deletions cut 1 base from V and 10 bases from J, with 8 bases between. This CDR3 region has 12 residues. The chain's CDR3 is CASSLGGWEQFF. The DNA of the CDR3 is TGTGCCAGCAGCTTAGGGGGTTGGGAGCAGTTCTTC.

The V gene is TRBV7-9, the J gene TRBJ1-2, with a weak D call TRBD1 (5 bases). CDR1 and CDR2 from the germline V gene are SEHNR and FQNEAQ (reference sequence). With 3 bases removed from V and 4 bases from J, the gap between germline ends came to 9 bases. The CDR3 runs 13 residues. CDR3 sequence reads: CASSLTASYGYTF. In DNA form, the CDR3 reads TGTGCCAGCAGCTTGACAGCCTCCTATGGCTACACCTTC.

The V and J genes are TRBV7-3 and TRBJ2-5; D remains ambiguous. CDR1 and CDR2 (germline): SGHTA, FQGTGA. Trimming removed 0 bases from V and 7 bases from J, with 12 bases in between. This CDR3 comprises 14 residues. The CDR3 region is CASSLTAGSGTQYF. As DNA, the CDR3 is TGTGCCAGCAGCTTAACGGCCGGTAGTGGGACCCAGTACTTC. Full variable domain (rest looked up from reference TRBV7-3 and TRBJ2-5): GAGVSQTPSNKVTEKGKYVELRCDPISGHTALYWYRQSLGQGPEFLIYFQGTGAADDSGLPNDRFFAVRPEGSVSTLKIQRTERGDSAVYLCASSLTAGSGTQYFGPGTRLLVL.

V and J are TRBV30 and TRBJ2-1; 7 bases agree with TRBD2. The ends lost 8 bases at V and 0 bases at J; junction bases unmatched: 19. CDR1 is GTSNPN and CDR2 is SVGIG in the germline V gene (reference sequence). The CDR3 loop spans 18 amino acids. CDR3 amino acids: CAAWSVREAESSYNEQFF. CDR3 DNA sequence: TGTGCCGCCTGGAGTGTACGGGAGGCGGAAAGCTCCTACAATGAGCAGTTCTTC. The complete variable domain, with remaining parts taken from reference TRBV30 and TRBJ2-1, reads SQTIHQWPATLVQPVGSPLSLECTVEGTSNPNLYWYRQAAGRGLQLLFYSVGIGQISSEVPQNLSASRPQDRQFILSSKKLLLSDSGFYLCAAWSVREAESSYNEQFFGPGTRLTVL.

V usage is TRBV10-3 and J usage is TRBJ1-4; no firm D call. V was cut by 4 bases and J by 4 bases, with 13 bases left in between. CDR1 ENHRY and CDR2 SYGVKD come from the germline V gene. The length of the CDR3 is 15 residues. CDR3 sequence reads: CAISVEAGNNEKLFF. The CDR3 DNA sequence: TGTGCCATCAGTGTTGAGGCGGGCAATAATGAAAAACTGTTTTTT.

This CDR3 reads CASSQDHAYSYNEQFF. CDR3 nucleotides: TGTGCCAGCAGCCAAGATCACGCTTACTCCTACAATGAGCAGTTCTTC. The J gene is TRBJ2-1, the V gene TRBV14; D is uncertain. Germline assignment: CDR1 SGHDN and CDR2 FVKESK. The CDR3 has 16 residues. Trimming removed 0 bases from V and 0 bases from J, with 9 bases in between.

The V and J genes are TRBV13 and TRBJ1-2; the match to TRBD1 covers 8 bases. Germline loops: CDR1 PRHDT, CDR2 FYEKMQ (reference sequence). The CDR3 has 16 residues. Losses at the gene ends were 5 bases for V and 8 bases for J; bases not matched to a gene: 16. CDR3 DNA: TGTGCCAGCAGCGCTGCCGGGACAGGCTCAGGAGGGGGCTACACCTTC. Translating it yields CASSAAGTGSGGGYTF.

The chain is built from TRBV6-5 and TRBJ1-1; possibly TRBD1 for D (5 bases). V lost 6 bases and J lost 4, with 15 bases in between. Germline CDR1 MNHEY, CDR2 SVGAGI. The CDR3 has 14 amino acids. The CDR3 nucleotides read TGTGCCAGCAGAGCAGGGATCTGGGGCACTGAAGCTTTCTTT. Translated: CASRAGIWGTEAFF.

The chain recombines TRBV2 with TRBJ1-6; 7 bases are a match to TRBD1. V lost 8 bases, J lost 9 bases, and 10 bases stayed unmatched. There are 14 residues in the CDR3. Germline values: CDR1 SNHLY, CDR2 FYNNEI. The CDR3 reads CASFETGMGSPLHF. CDR3 in DNA: TGTGCCAGCTTTGAGACAGGGATGGGTTCACCCCTCCACTTT.

The chain joins TRBV5-6 to TRBJ1-4; no clear D gene. V lost 0 bases and J lost 5, with 2 bases in between. The CDR3 extends over 12 amino acids. Germline V gives CDR1 SGHDT, CDR2 YYEEEE. CDR3 bases: TGTGCCAGCAGCTTGGGAAATGAAAAACTGTTTTTT. Encoded protein: CASSLGNEKLFF.

A remark on this clone: This specimen includes other DNA sequences encoding the same CDR3. The V and J genes are TRBV19 and TRBJ1-1; D ambiguous. Looked up from germline, CDR1 is LNHDA and CDR2 is SQIVND (reference sequence). The length of the CDR3 is 14 residues. V was cut by 2 bases and J by 3 bases, with 10 bases left in between. The CDR3 DNA sequence: TGTGCCAGTAGTATATACCGCGGGGACACTGAAGCTTTCTTT. Protein sequence: CASSIYRGDTEAFF. Full variable domain (outside the CDR3, taken from reference TRBV19 and TRBJ1-1): DGGITQSPKYLFRKEGQNVTLSCEQNLNHDAMYWYRQDPGQGLRLIYYSQIVNDFQKGDIAEGYSVSREKKESFPLTVTSAQKNPTAFYLCASSIYRGDTEAFFGQGTRLTVV.

This clone occurred once. The chain carries TRBV4-3 and TRBJ2-7, with D tentatively TRBD2 (5 bases). This CDR3 is built from 14 residues. The V and J ends lost 1 base and 2 bases respectively, with 9 bases between them. In germline, CDR1 is LGHNA, CDR2 YSLEER. CDR3 DNA sequence: TGCGCCAGCAGCCAAGCCCCCGGGACCTACGAGCAGTACTTC. Amino acid sequence: CASSQAPGTYEQYF.

The rearrangement uses TRBV11-3 and TRBJ2-1; D could derive from TRBD1 or TRBD2 (5 bases each). V was trimmed by 5 bases and J by 7 bases, leaving 15 bases between them. The germline V gene has CDR1 SGHNT and CDR2 YENEEA. The CDR3 extends over 14 amino acids. The CDR3, as DNA: TGTGCCAGCAGCGGTAGCGCCTGGGGGAATGAGCAGTTCTTC. It encodes CASSGSAWGNEQFF.

This clone has more than one count but fewer than ten. The genes are TRBV13 and TRBJ1-2; D unclear. V dropped 5 bases and J dropped 4 bases, with 14 bases sitting between them. The germline CDR1 and CDR2 sequences are PRHDT and FYEKMQ (reference sequence). The CDR3 has 14 residues. CDR3 protein: CASSDRAWSYGYTF. CDR3 in DNA: TGTGCCAGCAGCGACCGGGCCTGGTCCTATGGCTACACCTTC.

V and J are TRBV19 and TRBJ1-1; no clear D. CDR1 is LNHDA, CDR2 SQIVND, per germline (reference sequence). The CDR3 sequence is 14 residues long. V lost 7 bases, J lost 0 bases, and 12 bases lay in between. The CDR3 region has the DNA TGTGCCAGTATTGAACTTAAAATGAACACTGAAGCTTTCTTT. It translates to CASIELKMNTEAFF.

The J gene is TRBJ2-7, the V gene TRBV5-1, with TRBD2 matching over 9 bases. V shed 2 bases, J shed 2 bases, and the junction held 8 bases outside the gene matches. The length of the CDR3 is 16 residues. The germline V gene has CDR1 SGHRS and CDR2 YFSETQ. CDR3 bases: TGCGCCAGCAGCTTCAGTAGCGGGAGAGCGCCCTACGAGCAGTACTTC. This codes for CASSFSSGRAPYEQYF.

CDR3: CASSQGSGRIYNEQFF. As DNA, the CDR3 is TGTGCCAGCAGCCAAGGTAGCGGGAGGATCTACAATGAGCAGTTCTTC. The chain carries TRBV14 and TRBJ2-1; 10 bases agree with TRBD2. Losses at the gene ends were 1 base for V and 3 bases for J; bases not matched to a gene: 3. Germline V gene lookup returns CDR1 SGHDN and CDR2 FVKESK. This CDR3 region has 16 residues.

The chain carries TRBV19 and TRBJ2-1; 16 nucleotides align to TRBD2. Trimming cost V 1 base and J 10 bases; bases outside gene matches: 4. This CDR3 region has 16 residues. Per the germline V gene, CDR1 is LNHDA and CDR2 is SQIVND (reference sequence). The CDR3 DNA is TGTGCCAGTAGTATAGCCGGGACTAGCGGGAGGGCCGAGCAGTTCTTC. Protein: CASSIAGTSGRAEQFF.

The CDR3 sequence is CASSEYSGGGNTIYF. In DNA, the CDR3 is TGTGCCAGCAGTGAATATTCAGGGGGAGGAAACACCATATATTTT. This chain uses TRBV25-1 with TRBJ1-3; 7 nucleotides line up with TRBD1. Germline V gives CDR1 MGHDK, CDR2 SYGVNS. V shed 0 bases, J shed 4 bases, and the junction held 3 bases outside the gene matches. The CDR3 is 15 amino acids.

This clone has just a few counts. Other DNA sequences of this sample code for an identical CDR3. The chain couples TRBV7-8 to TRBJ2-1, with a possible D match to TRBD2 (6 bases). This CDR3 has 14 amino acids. Trimming took 0 bases from V and 8 from J, leaving 11 bases between them. Per the germline V gene, CDR1 is SGHVS and CDR2 is FQNEAQ. CDR3 sequence reads: CASSLALWGDEQFF. CDR3 bases: TGTGCCAGCAGCTTAGCGCTATGGGGGGATGAGCAGTTCTTC.

V is TRBV6-4 and J is TRBJ2-1, with no clear D. This CDR3 spans 14 amino acids. The V gene lost 5 bases and the J gene lost 0 bases, with 8 bases spanning the gap. Germline V gene sequence: CDR1 MRHNA, CDR2 SNTAGT. The DNA for the CDR3 is TGTGCCAGCAGTCCAGAAAGCTCCTACAATGAGCAGTTCTTC. This sequence encodes CASSPESSYNEQFF.

The chain is built from TRBV15 and TRBJ2-3; D is undetermined. CDR3 length: 15 amino acids. V lost 0 bases, J lost 0 bases, and 7 bases lay in between. CDR1 and CDR2 from the germline V gene are LNHNV and YYDKDF (reference sequence). This CDR3 reads CATSRDRKSTDTQYF. The CDR3 DNA sequence: TGTGCCACCAGCAGAGATCGAAAGAGCACAGATACGCAGTATTTT.

This chain joins TRBV6-6 and TRBJ2-4; TRBD1 might be the D (6 bases). This CDR3 has 14 amino acids. The germline V and J ends were trimmed by 6 bases and 7 bases, with 16 bases remaining between them. Germline CDR1 reads MNHNY; CDR2 reads SVGAGI (reference sequence). CDR3 in amino acids: CASRPGVRGNIQYF. The CDR3 DNA is TGTGCCAGCAGGCCAGGGGTGAGGGGGAACATTCAGTACTTC.

The table lists this clone with a few counts. The V gene is TRBV28, the J gene TRBJ1-5; D is perhaps TRBD1 (5 bases). V lost 5 bases, J lost 3 bases, and 11 bases lay in between. The CDR3 consists of 14 residues. CDR1 is MDHEN and CDR2 is SYDVKM in the germline V gene. CDR3 nucleotide sequence: TGTGCCAGCAGTGTCACAGGAGCCAATCAGCCCCAGCATTTT. This translates into CASSVTGANQPQHF.

The CDR3 protein is CASSGGVNNSPLHF. For the CDR3, the DNA is TGTGCCAGCAGCGGGGGAGTCAATAATTCACCCCTCCACTTT. The chain couples TRBV9 to TRBJ1-6; no clear D gene. The CDR3 has 14 amino acids. The V gene lost 3 bases and the J gene lost 5 bases, with 9 bases spanning the gap. Germline assignment: CDR1 SGDLS and CDR2 YYNGEE.

The gene calls are TRBV5-5 and TRBJ1-6; 9 nucleotides align to TRBD1. The CDR3 length is 15 residues. Germline V gives CDR1 SGHKS, CDR2 YYEKEE (reference sequence). V lost 3 bases and J lost 7; bases outside the gene matches: 5. The CDR3 loop is CASSSRTGENSPLHF. The DNA of the CDR3 is TGTGCCAGCAGCTCCCGGACAGGGGAAAATTCACCCCTCCACTTT.

The J gene is TRBJ1-1, the V gene TRBV4-2; D is unclear. The CDR3 spans 14 residues. Trimming took off 1 base at V and 0 bases at J, with 6 bases between the two ends. CDR1 is LGHNA and CDR2 is YNFKEQ in the germline V gene. CDR3 sequence (DNA): TGTGCCAGCAGCCAAGGCCAGGTGAACACTGAAGCTTTCTTT. Protein: CASSQGQVNTEAFF.

This chain uses TRBV7-8 with TRBJ1-2, with unresolved D. The V end was cut by 5 bases, the J end by 8 bases, with 12 bases between. The CDR3 contains 12 residues. CDR1 SGHVS and CDR2 FQNEAQ come from the germline V gene. The CDR3 nucleotides read TGTGCCAGCAGCCCCCGGACGGGCGGCTACACCTTC. As protein: CASSPRTGGYTF.